This TCR beta chain was sequenced in a study of beta chain features in type 1 diabetes. This CDR3 region has 15 residues. Germline V gene sequence: CDR1 ENHRY, CDR2 SYGVKD. Germline trimming cut 7 bases from V and 1 base from J; bases unmatched to any gene: 6. The whole isolated RNA underwent reverse transcription, so sequencing captured expressed TCRB transcripts. Produced via immunoSEQ multiplex PCR; TCRdb's table is partial and in-frame only. The sample has about 160,000 clones; 7% to 10% are singletons. This clone was picked up a small number of times. This sequence was found in a woman younger than 30 in good health. Material for sequencing was central memory CD4+ T cells from blood. This chain links TRBV10-3 with TRBJ2-3; TRBD2 matches at 9 bases. The CDR3 bases are TGTGCCATCACTCCCCAGCGGGGGGGCACAGATACGCAGTATTTT. Its protein product is CAITPQRGGTDTQYF.